This TCR beta chain appears in the sequencing data of a study of blood T cell repertoires in COVID-19. The overall study: Some COVID-19 samples were acute and others convalescent; all came from the United States, Italy and Spain. T cells, B-cell-depleted T cells, or PBMCs provided the cDNA or gDNA that served as material.

Original data processing: Nucleated cell counts were estimated from reference gene primer amplification. The table came from immunoSEQ multiplex PCR; TCRdb's copy has only in-frame clones and leaves some out. The V and J calls and clone size are taken from that table; D and trimming were inferred from the DNA. The sample has some 230,000 clones, about 85% seen once. The CDR3 consists of 17 residues. Germline CDR1 and CDR2: MNHEY and SMNVEV (reference sequence). Germline trimming cut 3 bases from V and 8 bases from J; bases unmatched to any gene: 8. Sequences were obtained from peripheral blood. The clonotype originates from a man aged 50 or older who had recovered from COVID-19. This sequence joins TRBV27 and TRBJ2-2, with TRBD2 matching over 14 bases. The CDR3 reads CASSLPGLAGVAGELFF. CDR3 DNA: TGTGCCAGCAGTTTGCCGGGACTAGCGGGAGTAGCTGGGGAGCTGTTTTTT.